These T cell receptor beta chains were read from a single sample in a study of early T cells in non-severe SARS-CoV-2 infection. TCRdb re-derived calls from the 5' RACE reads in MiXCR, one entry per CDR3 protein. The sample includes around 30,000 distinct CDR3 sequences, roughly 5% of them seen just once. Sequencing was done on a sample of whole blood. Receptors were obtained from an adult who was a healthcare worker with PCR-confirmed SARS-CoV-2 infection or an uninfected control (not recorded which). Both conserved end residues are part of each CDR3. Each record gives: J gene, D gene, clone size, V gene, CDR3 DNA, CDR3 protein. The D gene is left open where the match is weak. Clone size is stated in some rows and not others, as once, few, many or a class when expanded.

TRBJ1-4,NA,many,TRBV2,TGTGCCAGCAGTGGGCAGCGCGCAACTAATGAAAAACTGTTTTTT,CASSGQRATNEKLFF
TRBJ1-2,NA,many,TRBV10-2,TGCGCCAGCAGTGATTGGGGGTATGGCTACACCTTC,CASSDWGYGYTF
TRBJ1-1,NA,many,TRBV6-5,TGTGCCAGCAGCCGGGGGCCTGAAGCTTTCTTT,CASSRGPEAFF
TRBJ2-3,TRBD2,few,TRBV6-4,TGTGCCAGCAGTGACTCGAGCGGGGGGGTTCCAGATACGCAGTATTTT,CASSDSSGGVPDTQYF
TRBJ2-3,NA,few,TRBV5-1,TGCGCCAGCAGCCCGTCCATGGCGGATACGCAGTATTTT,CASSPSMADTQYF
TRBJ2-3,NA,many,TRBV10-3,TGTGCCATCAGTGAGGGTTACACAGATACGCAGTATTTT,CAISEGYTDTQYF
TRBJ2-3,TRBD2,many,TRBV20-1,TGCAGTGCAGGCGGGGGGCGGATCACAGATACGCAGTATTTT,CSAGGGRITDTQYF
TRBJ2-5,NA,few,TRBV12-3/TRBV12-4,TGTGCCAGCAGCCCAGACAGAACCCAGTACTTC,CASSPDRTQYF
TRBJ2-4,NA,NA,TRBV11-2,TGTGCCAGCAGCTCTAGGTTAGCCAAAAACATTCAGTACTTC,CASSSRLAKNIQYF
TRBJ2-1,TRBD1,many,TRBV29-1,TGCAGCGGGACGACAGGGCGGCAGTTCTTC,CSGTTGRQFF
TRBJ2-7,TRBD2,many,TRBV29-1,TGCAGCGTTAGTTCGCAAGCGGGGGTTGAGCAGTACTTC,CSVSSQAGVEQYF
TRBJ1-1,NA,few,TRBV20-1,TGCAGTGCAGTCGGACCGAACACTGAAGCTTTCTTT,CSAVGPNTEAFF
TRBJ2-1,NA,many,TRBV5-5,TGTGCCAGCAGCTTCCAAGGGAACCTGGGGAATGAGCAGTTCTTC,CASSFQGNLGNEQFF
TRBJ2-1,NA,many,TRBV11-2,TGTGCCAGCAGCCGGGGACCCTTCAATGAGCAGTTCTTC,CASSRGPFNEQFF
TRBJ2-2,NA,many,TRBV5-1,TGCGCCAGCAGACTAGGAATGTCGGGTACCGGGGAGCTGTTTTTT,CASRLGMSGTGELFF
TRBJ2-3,NA,NA,TRBV4-1,TGCGCCAGCAGCCAAGCGCGGGCCGGAGGGGGGCGGGAGAGAACAGATACGCAGTATTTT,CASSQARAGGGRERTDTQYF
TRBJ2-6,NA,many,TRBV6-5,TGTGCCAGCAGTCCCGGTCCTGGGGCCAACGTCCTGACTTTC,CASSPGPGANVLTF